These T cell receptor beta chains were read from a single sample in a study of early T cells in non-severe SARS-CoV-2 infection. TCRdb re-called the 5' RACE reads through MiXCR, storing one row per CDR3 protein. The profile shows 70,000 or so distinct CDR3 sequences, 12% of them singletons. The sample was whole blood. These receptors were taken from an adult who was a healthcare worker with PCR-confirmed SARS-CoV-2 infection or an uninfected control (not recorded which). The CDR3 runs from the conserved cysteine through the conserved F or W. The D gene is left open where the match is weak. Clone size, where shown, is once, few, many, or a class for clones that have expanded.

V	size	J	D	DNA	CDR3
TRBV5-7	many	TRBJ1-5	-	TGTGCCAGCTTAGAAGCGTATAGCAATCAGCCCCAGCATTTT	CASLEAYSNQPQHF
TRBV15	many	TRBJ1-1	TRBD1	TGTGCCACCAGCCAGGGGGTTGGGACTGAAGCTTTCTTT	CATSQGVGTEAFF
TRBV29-1	many	TRBJ1-2	-	TGCAGCGTTGTAAGTCTAAGACATGGCTACACCTTC	CSVVSLRHGYTF
TRBV20-1	many	TRBJ2-7	TRBD2	TGCAGTGCTAGTAAACTAGCGGGAGGGCCTGGGGACGAGCAGTACTTC	CSASKLAGGPGDEQYF
TRBV5-1	many	TRBJ1-1	-	TGCGCCAGCAGCGGCGGTTCAAGCACAGGACGGACGAACACTGAAGCTTTCTTT	CASSGGSSTGRTNTEAFF
TRBV20-1	many	TRBJ2-1	TRBD2	TGCAGTGCTAGAGAGTTAGCGGGAACCCACGGGGAGCAGTTCTTC	CSARELAGTHGEQFF
TRBV11-2	many	TRBJ2-1	TRBD2	TGTGCCAGCAGCACAGCTAGCGGGGGGGCCAGGTATGAGCAGTTCTTC	CASSTASGGARYEQFF
TRBV27	-	TRBJ2-7	TRBD1	TGTGCCAGCAGAGGGACAGTCCTGGAGCAGTACTTC	CASRGTVLEQYF
TRBV28	-	TRBJ2-5	-	TGTGCCAGCACCCCTGACCCCCAAGAGACCCAGTACTTC	CASTPDPQETQYF
TRBV20-1	many	TRBJ2-7	-	TGCAGTGCCACGGGTAGGGTAGGATCCTACGAGCAGTACTTC	CSATGRVGSYEQYF
TRBV27	many	TRBJ2-1	TRBD1	TGTGCCAGCAAAAAGACAGGGAATGAGCAGTTCTTC	CASKKTGNEQFF
TRBV6-4	many	TRBJ2-7	TRBD1	TGTGCCAGCAGTGAATTAGGGGGCGCGGAATACGAGCAGTACTTC	CASSELGGAEYEQYF
TRBV5-1	many	TRBJ1-1	TRBD1	TGCGCCAGCACCCCCCAGACAGGGGGGCGGACTGAAGCTTTCTTT	CASTPQTGGRTEAFF
TRBV20-1	many	TRBJ1-1	TRBD1	TGCAGTGCTCAGGGGGGGGTAGGTTTAACTACTGAAGCTTTCTTT	CSAQGGVGLTTEAFF
TRBV5-4	many	TRBJ2-7	TRBD1	TGTGCCAGCAGCGCGACAGGGTTCTCCTACGAGCAGTACTTC	CASSATGFSYEQYF
TRBV7-2	many	TRBJ1-6	-	TGTGCCAGCGCAGCACATTATAATTCACCCCTCCACTTT	CASAAHYNSPLHF
TRBV28	-	TRBJ1-5	-	TGTGCCAGCAGTTTAGACAGGTATCAGCCCCAGCATTTT	CASSLDRYQPQHF
TRBV21-1	-	TRBJ2-1	-	TGTGCCAGCAGCAAGAGGCGGGGGTACGCCTACAATGAGCAGTTCTTC	CASSKRRGYAYNEQFF
TRBV7-2	-	TRBJ1-1	-	TGTGCCAGCAGCTTATATTTCACTGAAGCTTTCTTT	CASSLYFTEAFF
TRBV29-1	few	TRBJ1-3	-	TGCAGCGCCGGATTCTACTCTGGAAACACCATATATTTT	CSAGFYSGNTIYF
TRBV9	few	TRBJ2-1	-	TGTGCCAGCAGCGTAGGTGGTAGCGGATCCTACAATGAGCAGTTCTTC	CASSVGGSGSYNEQFF
TRBV29-1	few	TRBJ2-7	-	TGCAGCGTTGGATACCCACCCCGTTTC	CSVGYPPRF
TRBV5-1	many	TRBJ1-2	TRBD1	TGCGCCAGCAGCCGGGGACAGGGGGCGCTCCCATATGGCTACACCTTC	CASSRGQGALPYGYTF
TRBV20-1	many	TRBJ2-5	-	TGCAGTGCTAGTTATTTCAGAGGTGAACAAGAGACCCAGTACTTC	CSASYFRGEQETQYF
TRBV28	-	TRBJ2-5	TRBD1	TGTGCCAGCAGCCTCCGAAGGACAGGGAAGGAGACCCAGTACTTC	CASSLRRTGKETQYF
TRBV6-2/TRBV6-3	many	TRBJ1-5	-	TGTGCCAGCAGTTACAATGGGTATCAGCCCCAGCATTTT	CASSYNGYQPQHF
TRBV28	many	TRBJ2-3	-	TGTGCCAGCAGAGGGGGGCTAAAAAAGGTCTCAGATACGCAGTATTTT	CASRGGLKKVSDTQYF
TRBV6-1	many	TRBJ2-1	TRBD1	TGTGCCAGCAGTGACATAAGGACAGGGGCGAATGAGCAGTTCTTC	CASSDIRTGANEQFF
TRBV20-1	many	TRBJ2-1	TRBD2	TGCAGTGCAAGACTAGCTGCTTACTACAATGAGCAGTTCTTC	CSARLAAYYNEQFF
TRBV6-5	many	TRBJ2-2	-	TGTGCCAGCAGTTCGCGAACGTTTTACGGCGGGGAGCTGTTTTTT	CASSSRTFYGGELFF
TRBV4-3	-	TRBJ2-7	TRBD2	TGCGCCAGCAGCCAAGGACTAGCGGGAGGGTACGAGCAGTACTTC	CASSQGLAGGYEQYF
TRBV5-1	many	TRBJ2-6	TRBD1	TGCGCCAGCAGCTCCGGGACAGGGGTTGGTGGGGCCAACGTCCTGACTTTC	CASSSGTGVGGANVLTF
TRBV29-1	-	TRBJ2-1	-	TGCAGCGTCCTCGGCGGGATCAGTCAGTTCTTC	CSVLGGISQFF
TRBV27	many	TRBJ2-7	TRBD2	TGTGCCAGCAGTCAAGCGGGAGGGCGGTACGAGCAGTACTTC	CASSQAGGRYEQYF
TRBV27	many	TRBJ2-2	-	TGTGCCAGCAGTTTAATGGGGACCGGCACCGGGGAGCTGTTTTTT	CASSLMGTGTGELFF
TRBV7-2	-	TRBJ1-1	TRBD1	TGTGCCAGCAGCTCCACAGGGGTGGTCGGCACTGAAGCTTTCTTT	CASSSTGVVGTEAFF